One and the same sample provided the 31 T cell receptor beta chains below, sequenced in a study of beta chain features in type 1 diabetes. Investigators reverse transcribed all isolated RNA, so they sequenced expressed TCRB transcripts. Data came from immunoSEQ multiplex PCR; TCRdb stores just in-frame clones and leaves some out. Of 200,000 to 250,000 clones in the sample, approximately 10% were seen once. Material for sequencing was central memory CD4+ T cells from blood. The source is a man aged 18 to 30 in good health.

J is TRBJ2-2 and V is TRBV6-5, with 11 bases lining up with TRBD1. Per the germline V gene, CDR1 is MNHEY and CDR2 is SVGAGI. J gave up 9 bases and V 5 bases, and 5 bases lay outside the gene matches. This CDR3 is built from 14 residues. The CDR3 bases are TGTGCCAGCAGTGGGACAGGGGGAGTCCGGGAGCTGTTTTTT. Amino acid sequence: CASSGTGGVRELFF.

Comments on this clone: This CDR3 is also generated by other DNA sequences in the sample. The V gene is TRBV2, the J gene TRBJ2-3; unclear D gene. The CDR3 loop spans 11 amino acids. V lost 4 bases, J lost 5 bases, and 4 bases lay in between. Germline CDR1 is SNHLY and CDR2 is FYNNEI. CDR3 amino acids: CASSVVDTQYF. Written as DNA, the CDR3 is TGTGCCAGCAGTGTTGTAGATACGCAGTATTTT.

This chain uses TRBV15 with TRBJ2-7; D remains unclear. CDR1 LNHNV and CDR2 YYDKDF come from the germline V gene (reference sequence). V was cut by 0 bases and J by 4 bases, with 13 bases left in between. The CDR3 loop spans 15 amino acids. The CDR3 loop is CATSREGGPPYEQYF. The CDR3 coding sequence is TGTGCCACCAGCAGAGAGGGTGGACCTCCTTACGAGCAGTACTTC.

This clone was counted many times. DNA for the CDR3: TGCGCCAGCAGTCATGGACCGGGCACAGATACGCAGTATTTT. Protein sequence: CASSHGPGTDTQYF. The gene calls are TRBV23-1 and TRBJ2-3; D unclear. TRBV23-1 is an ORF, with its function uncertain. V was clipped by 3 bases and J by 1 base, with 8 bases between them. There are 14 residues in the CDR3.

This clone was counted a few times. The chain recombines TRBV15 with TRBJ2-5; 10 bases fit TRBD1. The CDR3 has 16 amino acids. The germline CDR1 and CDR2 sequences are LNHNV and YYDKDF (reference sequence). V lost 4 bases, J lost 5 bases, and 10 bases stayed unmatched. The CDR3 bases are TGTGCCACCAGCACCCTCTCGACAGGGGGCGTGGAGACCCAGTACTTC. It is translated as CATSTLSTGGVETQYF.

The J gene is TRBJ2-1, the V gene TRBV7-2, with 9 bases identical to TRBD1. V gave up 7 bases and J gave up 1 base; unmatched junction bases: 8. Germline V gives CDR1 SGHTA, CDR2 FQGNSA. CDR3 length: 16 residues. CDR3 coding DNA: TGTGCCAGCAACACTGCCGGGACAGGGTCCTACAATGAGCAGTTCTTC. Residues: CASNTAGTGSYNEQFF. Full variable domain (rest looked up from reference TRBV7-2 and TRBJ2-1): GAGVSQSPSNKVTEKGKDVELRCDPISGHTALYWYRQSLGQGLEFLIYFQGNSAPDKSGLPSDRFSAERTGGSVSTLTIQRTQQEDSAVYLCASNTAGTGSYNEQFFGPGTRLTVL.

As DNA, the CDR3 is TGTGCCAGCAGCTCCCGGCGGGCCACTGAGACCCAGTACTTC. Amino acid sequence: CASSSRRATETQYF. V is TRBV7-2 and J is TRBJ2-5; possible D gene TRBD2, 5 bases. Germline CDR1 SGHTA, CDR2 FQGNSA. Deletions cut 4 bases from V and 5 bases from J, with 14 bases between. CDR3 length: 14 amino acids.

The CDR3 is CAWSGGLRYGYTF. In DNA, the CDR3 is TGTGCCTGGAGTGGAGGCCTCCGCTATGGCTACACCTTC. The chain recombines TRBV30 with TRBJ1-2, with D uncertain. The CDR3 is 13 amino acids. Germline V lookup: CDR1 GTSNPN, CDR2 SVGIG (reference sequence). V lost 1 base and J lost 4, with 10 bases in between.

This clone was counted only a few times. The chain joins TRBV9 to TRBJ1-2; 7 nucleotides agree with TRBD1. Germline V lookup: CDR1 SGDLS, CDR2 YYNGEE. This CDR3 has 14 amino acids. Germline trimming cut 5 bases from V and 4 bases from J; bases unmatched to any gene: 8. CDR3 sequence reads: CASSRDSPSYGYTF. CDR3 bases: TGTGCCAGCAGTCGGGACAGCCCCTCCTATGGCTACACCTTC.

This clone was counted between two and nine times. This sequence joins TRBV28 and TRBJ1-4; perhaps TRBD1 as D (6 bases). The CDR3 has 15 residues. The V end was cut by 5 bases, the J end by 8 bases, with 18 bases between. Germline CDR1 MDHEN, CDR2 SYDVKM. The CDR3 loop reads CASSLSTLRGEKLFF. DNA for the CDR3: TGTGCCAGCAGTCTATCGACTCTCAGGGGCGAAAAACTGTTTTTT.

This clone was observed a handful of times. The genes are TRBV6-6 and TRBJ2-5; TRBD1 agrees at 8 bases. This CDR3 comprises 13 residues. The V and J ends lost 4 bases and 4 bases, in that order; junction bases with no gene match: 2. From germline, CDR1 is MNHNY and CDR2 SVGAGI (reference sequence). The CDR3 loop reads CASSLQGGETQYF. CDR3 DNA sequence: TGTGCCAGCAGTTTACAGGGGGGAGAGACCCAGTACTTC.

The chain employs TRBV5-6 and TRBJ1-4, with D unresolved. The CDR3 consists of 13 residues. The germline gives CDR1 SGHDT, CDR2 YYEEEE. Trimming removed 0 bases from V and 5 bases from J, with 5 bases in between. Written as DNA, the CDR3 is TGTGCCAGCAGCTTGGGGCAGAATGAAAAACTGTTTTTT. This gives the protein CASSLGQNEKLFF.

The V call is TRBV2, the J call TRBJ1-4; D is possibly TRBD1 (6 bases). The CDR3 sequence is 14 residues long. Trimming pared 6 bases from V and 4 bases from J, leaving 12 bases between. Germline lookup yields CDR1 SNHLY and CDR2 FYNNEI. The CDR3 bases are TGTGCCAGCAGACTCCAGGGGAATAATGAAAAACTGTTTTTT. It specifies CASRLQGNNEKLFF.

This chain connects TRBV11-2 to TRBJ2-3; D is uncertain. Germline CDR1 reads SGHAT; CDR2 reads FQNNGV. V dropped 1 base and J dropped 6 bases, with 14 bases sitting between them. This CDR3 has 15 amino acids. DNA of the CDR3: TGTGCCAGCAGCTTAGCCCCGGGTTCATCGGATACGCAGTATTTT. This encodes CASSLAPGSSDTQYF.

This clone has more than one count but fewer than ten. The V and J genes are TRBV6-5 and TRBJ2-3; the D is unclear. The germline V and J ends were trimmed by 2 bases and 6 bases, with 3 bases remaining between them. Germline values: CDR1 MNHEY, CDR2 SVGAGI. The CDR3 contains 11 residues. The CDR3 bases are TGTGCCAGCAGTTACATTGATACGCAGTATTTT. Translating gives CASSYIDTQYF.

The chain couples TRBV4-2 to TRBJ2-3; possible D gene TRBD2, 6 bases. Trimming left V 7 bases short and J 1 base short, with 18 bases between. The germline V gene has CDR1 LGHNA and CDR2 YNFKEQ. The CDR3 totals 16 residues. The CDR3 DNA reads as TGTGCCAGCAACCCGACTAGTTGGTCTGGCACAGATACGCAGTATTTT. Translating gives CASNPTSWSGTDTQYF.

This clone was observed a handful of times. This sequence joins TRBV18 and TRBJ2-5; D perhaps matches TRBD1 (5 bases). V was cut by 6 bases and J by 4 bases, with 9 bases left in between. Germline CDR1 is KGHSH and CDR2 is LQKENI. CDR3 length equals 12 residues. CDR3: CASSRDRETQYF. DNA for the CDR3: TGTGCCAGCTCTCGAGACAGAGAGACCCAGTACTTC. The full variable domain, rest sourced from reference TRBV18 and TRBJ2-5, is NAGVMQNPRHLVRRRGQEARLRCSPMKGHSHVYWYRQLPEEGLKFMVYLQKENIIDESGMPKERFSAEFPKEGPSILRIQQVVRGDSAAYFCASSRDRETQYFGPGTRLLVL.

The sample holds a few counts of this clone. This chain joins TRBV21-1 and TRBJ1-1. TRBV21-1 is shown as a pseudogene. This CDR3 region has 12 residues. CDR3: CASSVRNTEAFF. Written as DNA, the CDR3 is TGTGCCAGCAGCGTGCGAAACACTGAAGCTTTCTTT.

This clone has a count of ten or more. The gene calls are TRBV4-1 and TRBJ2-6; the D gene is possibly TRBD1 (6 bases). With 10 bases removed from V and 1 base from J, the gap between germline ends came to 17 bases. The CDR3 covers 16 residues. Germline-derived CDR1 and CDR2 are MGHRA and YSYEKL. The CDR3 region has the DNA TGCGCCACCCATGGACAGAAAGGGTCTGGGGCCAACGTCCTGACTTTC. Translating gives CATHGQKGSGANVLTF.

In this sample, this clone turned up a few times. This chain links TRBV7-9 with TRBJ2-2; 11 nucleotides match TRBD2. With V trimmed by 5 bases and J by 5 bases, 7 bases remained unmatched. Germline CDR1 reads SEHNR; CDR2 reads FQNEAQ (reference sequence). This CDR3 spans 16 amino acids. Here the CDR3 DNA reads TGTGCCAGCAGCGTAGGGACTAGCGGAGGGACCGGGGAGCTGTTTTTT. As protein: CASSVGTSGGTGELFF.

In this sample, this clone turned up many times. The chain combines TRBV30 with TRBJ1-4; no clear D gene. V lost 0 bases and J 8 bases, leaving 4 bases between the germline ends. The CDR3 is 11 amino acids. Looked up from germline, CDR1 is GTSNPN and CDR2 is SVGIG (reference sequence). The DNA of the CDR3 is TGTGCCTGGAGTGTAACCGAAAAACTGTTTTTT. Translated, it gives CAWSVTEKLFF.

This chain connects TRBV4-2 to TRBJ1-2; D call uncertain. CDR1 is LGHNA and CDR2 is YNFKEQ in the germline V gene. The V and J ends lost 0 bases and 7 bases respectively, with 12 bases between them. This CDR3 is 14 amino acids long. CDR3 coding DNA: TGTGCCAGCAGCCAAGAGACCACATCGGGTGGCTACACCTTC. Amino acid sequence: CASSQETTSGGYTF.

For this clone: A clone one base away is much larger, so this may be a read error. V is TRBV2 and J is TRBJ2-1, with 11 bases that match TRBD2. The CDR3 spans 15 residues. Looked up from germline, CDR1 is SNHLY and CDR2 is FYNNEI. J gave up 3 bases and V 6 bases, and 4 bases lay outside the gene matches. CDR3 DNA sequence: TGTGCCAGCAGCGTTGGACTAGCGGGCTACAATGAGCAGTTCTTC. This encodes CASSVGLAGYNEQFF.

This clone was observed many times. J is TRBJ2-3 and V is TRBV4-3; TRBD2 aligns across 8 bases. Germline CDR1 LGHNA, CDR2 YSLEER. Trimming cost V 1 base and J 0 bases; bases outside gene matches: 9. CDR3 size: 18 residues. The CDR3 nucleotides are TGCGCCAGCAGCCAAGGCGCCTTGACTAGCGAGAGCACAGATACGCAGTATTTT. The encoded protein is CASSQGALTSESTDTQYF.

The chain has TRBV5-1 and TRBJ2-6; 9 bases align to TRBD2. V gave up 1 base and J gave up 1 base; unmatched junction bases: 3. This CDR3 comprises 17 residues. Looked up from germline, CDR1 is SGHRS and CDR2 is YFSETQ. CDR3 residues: CASSLTTSGSGANVLTF. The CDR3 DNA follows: TGCGCCAGCAGCTTGACGACTAGCGGATCTGGGGCCAACGTCCTGACTTTC. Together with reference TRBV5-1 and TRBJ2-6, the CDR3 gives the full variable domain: KAGVTQTPRYLIKTRGQQVTLSCSPISGHRSVSWYQQTPGQGLQFLFEYFSETQRNKGNFPGRFSGRQFSNSRSEMNVSTLELGDSALYLCASSLTTSGSGANVLTFGAGSRLTVL.

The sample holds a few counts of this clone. The CDR3 DNA reads as TGTGCCAGCAGTTTAAACCGCTACAATGAGCAGTTCTTC. It is translated as CASSLNRYNEQFF. This sequence joins TRBV27 and TRBJ2-1, with unresolved D. The CDR3 sequence is 13 residues long. V was shortened by 2 bases and J by 3 bases, with 5 bases between the two germline ends. The germline V gene encodes CDR1 MNHEY and CDR2 SMNVEV (reference sequence).

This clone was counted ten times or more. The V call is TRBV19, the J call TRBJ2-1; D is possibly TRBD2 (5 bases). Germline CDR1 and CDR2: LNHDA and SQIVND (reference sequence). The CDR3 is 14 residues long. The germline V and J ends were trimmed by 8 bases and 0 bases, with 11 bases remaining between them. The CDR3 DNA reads TGTGCCAGTGCGGACTTGAGCTCCTACAATGAGCAGTTCTTC. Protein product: CASADLSSYNEQFF.

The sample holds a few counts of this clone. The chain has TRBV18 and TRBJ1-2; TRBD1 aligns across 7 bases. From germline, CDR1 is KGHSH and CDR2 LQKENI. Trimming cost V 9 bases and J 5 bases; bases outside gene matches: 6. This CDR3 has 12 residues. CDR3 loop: CASSGQPYGYTF. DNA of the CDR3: TGTGCCAGTTCGGGACAGCCATATGGCTACACCTTC.

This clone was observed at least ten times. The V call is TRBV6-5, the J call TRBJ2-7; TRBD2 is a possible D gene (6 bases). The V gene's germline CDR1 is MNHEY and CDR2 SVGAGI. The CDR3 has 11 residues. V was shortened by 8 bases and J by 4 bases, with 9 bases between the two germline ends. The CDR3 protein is CASGTPYEQYF. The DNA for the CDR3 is TGTGCCAGCGGGACTCCGTACGAGCAGTACTTC.

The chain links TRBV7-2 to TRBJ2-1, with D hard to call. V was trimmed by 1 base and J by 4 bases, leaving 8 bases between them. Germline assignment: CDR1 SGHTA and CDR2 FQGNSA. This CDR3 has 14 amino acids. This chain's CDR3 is CASSLVTNYNEQFF. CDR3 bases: TGTGCCAGCAGCTTAGTGACAAATTACAATGAGCAGTTCTTC.

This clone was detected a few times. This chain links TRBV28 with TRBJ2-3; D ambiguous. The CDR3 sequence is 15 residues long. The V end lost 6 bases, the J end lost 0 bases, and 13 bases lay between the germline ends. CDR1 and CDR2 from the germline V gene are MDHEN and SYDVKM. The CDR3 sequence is CASSEAGSSTDTQYF. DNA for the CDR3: TGTGCCAGCAGCGAGGCAGGATCTAGCACAGATACGCAGTATTTT.